Presented here are 6 T cell receptor beta chains from one specimen sequenced in a study of beta chain features in type 1 diabetes. Investigators reverse transcribed all isolated RNA, so they sequenced expressed TCRB transcripts. This table comes from immunoSEQ multiplex PCR, and its TCRdb copy is limited to in-frame clones, with some not included. Among around 500,000 clones listed, more than 9.5% were seen once. What was sequenced was naive CD4+ T cells from blood. The origin of the receptors is a woman under 30 in good health.

The chain links TRBV27 to TRBJ2-1; 8 nucleotides match TRBD2. Trimming removed 5 bases from V and 7 bases from J; junction bases left unmatched: 7. The CDR3 runs 14 residues. Germline loops: CDR1 MNHEY, CDR2 SMNVEV (reference sequence). CDR3 protein: CASSRLRGENEQFF. In DNA, the CDR3 is TGTGCCAGCAGTAGGCTGCGGGGGGAAAATGAGCAGTTCTTC.

V usage is TRBV28 and J usage is TRBJ2-5, with TRBD2 identical over 13 bases. The CDR3 consists of 14 residues. Germline V gene sequence: CDR1 MDHEN, CDR2 SYDVKM. V lost 6 bases and J lost 5; bases outside the gene matches: 3. This CDR3 is CASRPGLAGETQYF. The CDR3 DNA reads TGTGCCAGCAGGCCGGGACTAGCGGGGGAGACCCAGTACTTC.

This clone turned up a few times. The J gene is TRBJ2-1, the V gene TRBV9, with 8 bases lining up with TRBD1. J lost 2 bases, V lost 2 bases, and 0 bases had no gene match. Germline V CDR1 and CDR2: SGDLS, YYNGEE. The CDR3 totals 14 residues. This CDR3 reads CASSVGQAYNEQFF. CDR3 DNA: TGTGCCAGCAGCGTGGGACAGGCCTACAATGAGCAGTTCTTC.

The CDR3 sequence is CASSVKSGPSSTDTQYF. CDR3 in DNA: TGTGCCAGCAGCGTAAAGTCGGGGCCTTCTAGCACAGATACGCAGTATTTT. The rearrangement links TRBV13 to TRBJ2-3; possibly TRBD1 or TRBD2 for D (5 bases each). This CDR3 is 17 amino acids long. Germline CDR1 is PRHDT and CDR2 is FYEKMQ (reference sequence). V shed 5 bases and J shed 0 bases, with 18 bases lying between them.

This clone was counted only a few times. CDR3 sequence: CASSISGPYEQYF. The CDR3 nucleotides are TGTGCCAGCTCAATTTCAGGACCCTACGAGCAGTACTTC. The chain employs TRBV18 and TRBJ2-7; D not certain. The CDR3 spans 13 residues. With 5 bases removed from V and 2 bases from J, the gap between germline ends came to 10 bases. Germline V gene sequence: CDR1 KGHSH, CDR2 LQKENI.

For this clone: This sample includes further DNA sequences coding for the same CDR3. This sequence joins TRBV27 and TRBJ2-5; tentative D call: TRBD1 (5 bases). Germline values: CDR1 MNHEY, CDR2 SMNVEV (reference sequence). Trimming shortened V by 2 bases and J by 3 bases, and 7 bases separated the two germline ends. The CDR3 loop spans 13 amino acids. In nucleotides, the CDR3 is TGTGCCAGCAGTTTAATAGGGGAAGAGACCCAGTACTTC. This codes for CASSLIGEETQYF.